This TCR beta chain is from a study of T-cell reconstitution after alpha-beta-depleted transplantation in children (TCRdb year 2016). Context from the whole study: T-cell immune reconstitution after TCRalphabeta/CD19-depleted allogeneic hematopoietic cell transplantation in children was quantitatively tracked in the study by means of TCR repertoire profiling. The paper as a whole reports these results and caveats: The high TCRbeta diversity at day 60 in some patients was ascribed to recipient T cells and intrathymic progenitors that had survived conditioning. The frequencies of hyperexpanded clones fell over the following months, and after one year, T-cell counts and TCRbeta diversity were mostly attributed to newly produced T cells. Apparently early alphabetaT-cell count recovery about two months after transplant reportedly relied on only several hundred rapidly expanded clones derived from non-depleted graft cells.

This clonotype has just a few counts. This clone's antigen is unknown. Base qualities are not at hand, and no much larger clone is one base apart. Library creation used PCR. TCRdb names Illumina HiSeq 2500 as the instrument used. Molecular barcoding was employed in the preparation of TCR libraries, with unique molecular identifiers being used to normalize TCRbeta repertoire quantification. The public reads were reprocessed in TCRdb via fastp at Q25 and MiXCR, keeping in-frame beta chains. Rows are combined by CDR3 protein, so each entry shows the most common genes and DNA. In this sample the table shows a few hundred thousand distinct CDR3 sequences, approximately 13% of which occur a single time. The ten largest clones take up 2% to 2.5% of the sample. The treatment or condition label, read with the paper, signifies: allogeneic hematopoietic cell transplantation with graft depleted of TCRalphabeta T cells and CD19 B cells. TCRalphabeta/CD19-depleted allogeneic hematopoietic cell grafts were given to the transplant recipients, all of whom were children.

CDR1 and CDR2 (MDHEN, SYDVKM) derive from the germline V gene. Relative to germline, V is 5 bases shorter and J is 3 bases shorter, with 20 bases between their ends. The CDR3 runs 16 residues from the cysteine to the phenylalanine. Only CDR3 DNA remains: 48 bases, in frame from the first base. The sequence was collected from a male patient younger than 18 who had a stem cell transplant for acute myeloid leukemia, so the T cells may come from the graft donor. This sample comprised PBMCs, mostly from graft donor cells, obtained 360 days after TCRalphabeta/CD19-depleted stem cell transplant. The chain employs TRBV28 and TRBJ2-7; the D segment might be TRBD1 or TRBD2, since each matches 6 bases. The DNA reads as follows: TGTGCCAGCAGTCCCCACCCTGGCGGGACATACTACGAGCAGTACTTC. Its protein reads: CASSPHPGGTYYEQYF. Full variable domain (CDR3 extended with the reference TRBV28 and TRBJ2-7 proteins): DVKVTQSSRYLVKRTGEKVFLECVQDMDHENMFWYRQDPGLGLRLIYFSYDVKMKEKGDIPEGYSVSREKKERFSLILESASTNQTSMYLCASSPHPGGTYYEQYFGPGTRLTVT.